The 23 T cell receptor beta chains below come from one sample, sequenced in a study of shared clonotypes between healthy human individuals. The method was immunoSEQ multiplex PCR; TCRdb's version includes in-frame clones alone and lacks a portion of them. The sample consists of approximately 1.5 million clones, around 98.5% of them appearing once. The sequenced sample consisted of naive CD4+ T cells sorted from blood. Subset reported: CD45RA+ positively selected. The receptors were gathered from a man aged 30 to 45 in good health.

This rearrangement joins TRBV11-3 to TRBJ2-3, with no clear D. The ends were cut back, 1 base at V and 4 bases at J, with 9 bases in the middle. Germline CDR1 is SGHNT and CDR2 is YENEEA. The CDR3 has 14 amino acids. In nucleotides, the CDR3 is TGTGCCAGCAGCTTAGGCAAAGGTGCAGATACGCAGTATTTT. Amino acid sequence: CASSLGKGADTQYF.

The chain joins TRBV5-5 to TRBJ2-3; 9 nucleotides line up with TRBD2. Germline V lookup: CDR1 SGHKS, CDR2 YYEKEE (reference sequence). CDR3 length: 14 amino acids. Trimming removed 2 bases from V and 6 bases from J; junction bases left unmatched: 4. CDR3 amino acids: CASSLEREEDTQYF. In DNA, the CDR3 is TGTGCCAGCAGCTTAGAGCGGGAGGAGGATACGCAGTATTTT. The complete variable domain, with remaining parts taken from reference TRBV5-5 and TRBJ2-3, reads DAGVTQSPTHLIKTRGQQVTLRCSPISGHKSVSWYQQVLGQGPQFIFQYYEKEERGRGNFPDRFSARQFPNYSSELNVNALLLGDSALYLCASSLEREEDTQYFGPGTRLTVL.

J is TRBJ1-5 and V is TRBV5-4, with 7 bases matching TRBD1. The CDR3 sequence is 14 residues long. CDR1 is SGHNT and CDR2 is YYREEE in the germline V gene (reference sequence). V was clipped by 5 bases and J by 4 bases; unmatched bases: 6. CDR3 bases: TGTGCCAGCAGAAACAGGGGTTCGAATCAGCCCCAGCATTTT. Its translation is CASRNRGSNQPQHF.

V and J are TRBV7-2 and TRBJ2-3; 11 bases agree with TRBD2. Trimming removed 1 base from V and 4 bases from J; junction bases left unmatched: 13. This CDR3 comprises 19 residues. CDR1 is SGHTA, CDR2 FQGNSA, per germline. The CDR3 bases are TGTGCCAGCAGCTTAGGGTTTCCTAGACTAGCGGGACCCGCAGATACGCAGTATTTT. Translation gives CASSLGFPRLAGPADTQYF.

This CDR3 is CASSTYRGLETQYF. For the CDR3, the DNA is TGTGCCAGCAGTACATACAGGGGGCTGGAGACCCAGTACTTC. J is TRBJ2-5 and V is TRBV27, with 9 bases fitting TRBD1. The ends lost 5 bases at V and 5 bases at J; junction bases unmatched: 6. The CDR3 length is 14 residues. Germline V CDR1 and CDR2: MNHEY, SMNVEV (reference sequence).

The chain has TRBV27 and TRBJ1-2, with 8 bases matching TRBD1. The CDR3 sequence is 11 residues long. The junction had 5 bases not matched to a gene; V was cut back by 4 bases and J by 13 bases. Germline CDR1 MNHEY, CDR2 SMNVEV (reference sequence). CDR3 nucleotides: TGTGCCAGCAGTTCGTGGACAGGGCTCACCTTC. It specifies CASSSWTGLTF.

The chain is built from TRBV11-1 and TRBJ1-2; D unresolved. CDR1 and CDR2 from the germline V gene are SGHAT and FQDESV (reference sequence). The CDR3 consists of 13 residues. The V gene lost 0 bases and the J gene lost 7 bases, with 9 bases spanning the gap. CDR3 in amino acids: CASSLAGRSGYTF. Written as DNA, the CDR3 is TGTGCCAGCAGCTTAGCTGGGCGAAGTGGCTACACCTTC. Full variable domain (rest looked up from reference TRBV11-1 and TRBJ1-2): EAEVAQSPRYKITEKSQAVAFWCDPISGHATLYWYRQILGQGPELLVQFQDESVVDDSQLPKDRFSAERLKGVDSTLKIQPAELGDSAMYLCASSLAGRSGYTFGSGTRLTVV.

J is TRBJ2-2 and V is TRBV27, with a weak D call TRBD2 (5 bases). Germline CDR1 and CDR2: MNHEY and SMNVEV (reference sequence). The ends were cut back, 5 bases at V and 3 bases at J, with 13 bases in the middle. The CDR3 has 15 amino acids. CDR3 bases: TGTGCCAGCAGTCAAAAGACGGGGTACACCGGGGAGCTGTTTTTT. Translation gives CASSQKTGYTGELFF.

The chain carries TRBV27 and TRBJ2-1; 10 bases align to TRBD2. Germline V gene lookup returns CDR1 MNHEY and CDR2 SMNVEV (reference sequence). Losses at the gene ends were 6 bases for V and 7 bases for J; bases not matched to a gene: 15. The CDR3 runs to 17 residues. The DNA for the CDR3 is TGTGCCAGCAGAACTATACATCTAGCGGGAGATTGGAATGAGCAGTTCTTC. Translating gives CASRTIHLAGDWNEQFF.

A single count supports this clone. Other nucleotide sequences from this sample produce the same CDR3. J is TRBJ2-3 and V is TRBV18, with D unresolved. From germline, CDR1 is KGHSH and CDR2 LQKENI. Between the trimmed V and J ends, which lost 2 bases and 6 bases, there was a span of 3 bases. This CDR3 is built from 11 residues. The CDR3 sequence is CASSPVDTQYF. The CDR3 DNA is TGTGCCAGCTCACCAGTGGATACGCAGTATTTT.

This rearrangement joins TRBV5-1 to TRBJ2-1; 8 nucleotides agree with TRBD2. CDR3 size: 16 residues. The V and J ends lost 0 bases and 6 bases, in that order; junction bases with no gene match: 8. From germline, CDR1 is SGHRS and CDR2 YFSETQ. Here the CDR3 reads CASSLDSGLAGNEQFF. The CDR3 DNA is TGCGCCAGCAGCTTGGATTCCGGACTAGCAGGCAATGAGCAGTTCTTC.

The chain links TRBV13 to TRBJ2-3; D possibly matches TRBD1 or TRBD2 (5 bases each). The CDR3 is 15 amino acids. Trimming pared 0 bases from V and 11 bases from J, leaving 18 bases between. Germline CDR1 reads PRHDT; CDR2 reads FYEKMQ (reference sequence). CDR3 DNA: TGTGCCAGCAGCTTAGGAGTCGGGGACCTTCCCATGCAGTATTTT. This gives the protein CASSLGVGDLPMQYF.

As for this clone: Distinct nucleotide sequences in the sample also encode this CDR3. This chain joins TRBV6-5 and TRBJ1-3; D ambiguous. Trimming took off 2 bases at V and 0 bases at J, with 2 bases between the two ends. Germline CDR1 is MNHEY and CDR2 is SVGAGI. The CDR3 is 13 residues long. The CDR3 is CASSYSSGNTIYF. CDR3 nucleotide sequence: TGTGCCAGCAGTTACAGCTCTGGAAACACCATATATTTT.

The chain employs TRBV10-2 and TRBJ2-1; 11 nucleotides line up with TRBD2. The CDR3 totals 16 residues. With 7 bases clipped from V and 9 bases from J, the junction kept 14 bases outside the gene matches. The germline gives CDR1 WSHSY, CDR2 SAAADI. CDR3 loop: CASILGGTSGTLEQFF. DNA for the CDR3: TGCGCCAGCATTCTAGGGGGGACTAGCGGCACCCTTGAGCAGTTCTTC.

The chain has TRBV27 and TRBJ2-3; TRBD2 aligns across 8 bases. Trimming removed 3 bases from V and 6 bases from J; junction bases left unmatched: 17. Germline CDR1 reads MNHEY; CDR2 reads SMNVEV (reference sequence). The CDR3 contains 18 residues. CDR3: CASSFLRGTSGGADTQYF. The CDR3 DNA follows: TGTGCCAGCAGTTTTCTCCGGGGAACTAGCGGTGGGGCGGATACGCAGTATTTT.

The count of this clone is one. This sequence joins TRBV7-9 and TRBJ2-7; 7 positions agree with TRBD1. Germline V lookup: CDR1 SEHNR, CDR2 FQNEAQ (reference sequence). There are 17 residues in the CDR3. With 5 bases clipped from V and 6 bases from J, the junction kept 19 bases outside the gene matches. The CDR3 region is CASSRLNRGPRPSEQYF. Written as DNA, the CDR3 is TGTGCCAGCAGCCGTCTAAACAGGGGCCCGCGGCCATCCGAGCAGTACTTC.

The CDR3 reads CASSLIPGGGEKLFF. The DNA for the CDR3 is TGCGCCAGCAGCTTGATCCCAGGGGGGGGAGAAAAACTGTTTTTT. The chain is built from TRBV5-1 and TRBJ1-4; 7 bases are a match to TRBD1. The ends lost 1 base at V and 8 bases at J; junction bases unmatched: 8. The germline V gene has CDR1 SGHRS and CDR2 YFSETQ. The CDR3 sequence is 15 residues long.

The chain combines TRBV11-3 with TRBJ2-2; perhaps D is TRBD1 or TRBD2 (5 bases each). The V gene lost 4 bases and the J gene lost 3 bases, with 12 bases spanning the gap. The germline CDR1 and CDR2 sequences are SGHNT and YENEEA. This CDR3 comprises 15 residues. Written as DNA, the CDR3 is TGTGCCAGCAGCTCCGGGACCAGGGACACCGGGGAGCTGTTTTTT. Translated, it gives CASSSGTRDTGELFF.

This clone occurred once. The V and J genes are TRBV7-6 and TRBJ2-7; 7 bases line up with TRBD2. The CDR3 sequence is 16 residues long. The V gene's germline CDR1 is SGHVS and CDR2 FNYEAQ. J gave up 7 bases and V 4 bases, and 16 bases lay outside the gene matches. The CDR3 loop is CASSSRSSTSIVEQYF. Written as DNA, the CDR3 is TGTGCCAGCAGCTCCAGAAGCTCGACTAGCATCGTTGAGCAGTACTTC.

V and J are TRBV7-6 and TRBJ1-2; D remains unclear. Looked up from germline, CDR1 is SGHVS and CDR2 is FNYEAQ. The CDR3 totals 15 residues. Trimming stripped 5 bases from V and 7 bases from J, with 20 bases between. This CDR3 reads CASSPIAGVAGGYTF. The CDR3, as DNA: TGTGCCAGCAGCCCTATAGCAGGAGTGGCTGGTGGCTACACCTTC. The full variable domain, completed using reference TRBV7-6 and TRBJ1-2, is GAGVSQSPRYKVTKRGQDVALRCDPISGHVSLYWYRQALGQGPEFLTYFNYEAQQDKSGLPNDRFSAERPEGSISTLTIQRTEQRDSAMYRCASSPIAGVAGGYTFGSGTRLTVV.

The J gene is TRBJ2-6, the V gene TRBV5-4, with 7 bases lining up with TRBD1. This CDR3 has 15 amino acids. The germline V gene has CDR1 SGHNT and CDR2 YYREEE (reference sequence). V trimming: 5 bases; J trimming: 8 bases; junction bases outside the gene matches: 10. The CDR3 coding sequence is TGTGCCAGCAGAAACCCCGGGACAGAGCCCAACGTCCTGACTTTC. Its protein is CASRNPGTEPNVLTF.

This sequence joins TRBV7-8 and TRBJ2-7, with D uncertain. This CDR3 comprises 14 residues. CDR1 and CDR2 from the germline V gene are SGHVS and FQNEAQ. V lost 1 base, J lost 6 bases, and 13 bases lay in between. The CDR3 nucleotides read TGTGCCAGCAGCTTAGAGGAGCTAGAGCCCGAGCAGTACTTC. Protein product: CASSLEELEPEQYF.

Here the CDR3 DNA reads TGTGCCAGCAGCTTATTAGTAGGGCACTACGAGCAGTACTTC. It specifies CASSLLVGHYEQYF. This rearrangement joins TRBV7-2 to TRBJ2-7; unclear D gene. There are 14 residues in the CDR3. Germline V gene lookup returns CDR1 SGHTA and CDR2 FQGNSA. With 2 bases removed from V and 3 bases from J, the gap between germline ends came to 11 bases.